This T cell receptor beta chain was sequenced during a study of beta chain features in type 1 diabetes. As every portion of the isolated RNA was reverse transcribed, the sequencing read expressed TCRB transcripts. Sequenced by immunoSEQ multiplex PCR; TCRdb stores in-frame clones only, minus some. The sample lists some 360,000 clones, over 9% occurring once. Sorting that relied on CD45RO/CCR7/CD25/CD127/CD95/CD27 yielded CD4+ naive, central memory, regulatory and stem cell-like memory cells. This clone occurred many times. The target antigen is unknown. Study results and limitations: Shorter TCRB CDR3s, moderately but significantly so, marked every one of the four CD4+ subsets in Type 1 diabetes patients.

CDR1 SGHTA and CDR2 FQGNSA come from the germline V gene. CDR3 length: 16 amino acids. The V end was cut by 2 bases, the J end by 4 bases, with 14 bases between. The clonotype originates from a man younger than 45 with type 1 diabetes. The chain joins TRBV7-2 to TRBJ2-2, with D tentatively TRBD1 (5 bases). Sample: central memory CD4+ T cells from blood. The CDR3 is CASSLSLTGRTGELFF. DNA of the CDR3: TGTGCCAGCAGCTTAAGTCTTACAGGCCGCACCGGGGAGCTGTTTTTT.